This T cell receptor (beta chain) comes out of a study of T cell responses to AZD1222 COVID-19 vaccine. Clones were read by immunoSEQ multiplex PCR, and TCRdb kept only the in-frame ones, dropping some. This table has 100,000 to 150,000 clones, roughly 88% appearing once. Sequencing used peripheral blood, obtained on day 0 of MenACWY control vaccination. The sequence came from an adult in good health.

CDR3 DNA: TGTGCCAGCAGCTTAGTGGGACAGGAAGGACCCTCTGGAAACACCATATATTTT. It is translated as CASSLVGQEGPSGNTIYF. V usage is TRBV11-3 and J usage is TRBJ1-3, with 8 bases fitting TRBD1. The CDR3 runs to 18 residues. Trimming took 1 base from V and 0 from J; bases not matched to a gene: 8. Germline V CDR1 and CDR2: SGHNT, YENEEA.